These 21 T cell receptor beta chains share one sample of origin, sequenced in a study of blood T cell repertoires in COVID-19. The protocol was immunoSEQ multiplex PCR, while the TCRdb copy is restricted to in-frame clones and leaves out a portion. This table has 400,000 to 550,000 clones, about 85% appearing once. The specimen sequenced was PBMCs or T cells enriched from blood (not recorded which). These receptors were obtained from a woman younger than 30 with acute COVID-19.

In this sample, this clone turned up a few times. V gene TRBV5-4 combines with J gene TRBJ2-1; 11 positions match TRBD2. The CDR3 is 17 amino acids. Germline V lookup: CDR1 SGHNT, CDR2 YYREEE (reference sequence). With 0 bases clipped from V and 7 bases from J, the junction kept 9 bases outside the gene matches. Written as DNA, the CDR3 is TGTGCCAGCAGCTTGGGGCATAGCGGGAGGGCCGGGAATGAGCAGTTCTTC. Its translation: CASSLGHSGRAGNEQFF.

The genes are TRBV3-1 (or the pseudogene TRBV3-2) and TRBJ1-1; 9 positions agree with TRBD1. CDR1 is LGHDT and CDR2 is YNNKEL in the germline V gene (reference sequence). V lost 3 bases to trimming and J lost 4 bases; unmatched junction nucleotides: 6. The CDR3 spans 15 residues. The CDR3 sequence: CASSQGGQGFTEAFF. Written as DNA, the CDR3 is TGTGCCAGCAGCCAGGGTGGACAGGGGTTCACTGAAGCTTTCTTT.

This rearrangement joins TRBV5-4 to TRBJ1-1; 10 nucleotides match TRBD1. CDR3 length equals 15 residues. V was pared by 0 bases and J by 4 bases, with 3 bases of the junction left unmatched. Germline V CDR1 and CDR2: SGHNT, YYREEE (reference sequence). This CDR3 is CASSLGQGAVTEAFF. In nucleotides, the CDR3 is TGTGCCAGCAGCTTGGGACAGGGGGCTGTCACTGAAGCTTTCTTT.

The chain is built from TRBV6-6 and TRBJ1-4; 12 positions match TRBD1. This CDR3 region has 19 residues. The germline V gene encodes CDR1 MNHNY and CDR2 SVGAGI (reference sequence). The V segment lost 5 bases and the J segment 8 bases; nucleotides outside the gene matches: 18. CDR3 bases: TGTGCCAGCAGTCGAACCACAGTGGGACAGGGGGCGCTGGGCGAAAAACTGTTTTTT. It is translated as CASSRTTVGQGALGEKLFF.

The V and J genes are TRBV10-3 and TRBJ2-3, with D perhaps matching TRBD2 (7 bases). The CDR3 has 15 amino acids. Germline CDR1 is ENHRY and CDR2 is SYGVKD. V lost 3 bases to trimming and J lost 0 bases, with 10 bases between them. DNA of the CDR3: TGTGCCATCAGTGAAGGGGGGGCAAGCACAGATACGCAGTATTTT. The encoded protein is CAISEGGASTDTQYF.

The V call is TRBV28, the J call TRBJ2-1, with TRBD2 as a possible D gene (6 bases). The CDR3 is 13 residues long. In germline, CDR1 is MDHEN, CDR2 SYDVKM. The V gene lost 3 bases and the J gene lost 8 bases, with 11 bases spanning the gap. The CDR3: CASSFPTGDEQFF. DNA of the CDR3: TGTGCCAGCAGTTTCCCGACGGGGGATGAGCAGTTCTTC.

The chain combines TRBV3-1 (or the pseudogene TRBV3-2) with TRBJ2-1; 9 bases are shared with TRBD2. Looked up from germline, CDR1 is LGHDT and CDR2 is YNNKEL (reference sequence). Trimming cost V 1 base and J 3 bases; bases outside gene matches: 4. The CDR3 spans 16 residues. CDR3 DNA sequence: TGTGCCAGCAGCCAAGCGGGACTAGCCGACTACAATGAGCAGTTCTTC. Translated, it gives CASSQAGLADYNEQFF.

This clone showed up just once. The chain links TRBV7-9 to TRBJ2-1; the match to TRBD2 covers 8 bases. CDR1 SEHNR and CDR2 FQNEAQ come from the germline V gene (reference sequence). J lost 9 bases, V lost 5 bases, and 3 bases had no gene match. The CDR3 is made up of 12 amino acids. CDR3 bases: TGTGCCAGCAGCCCCCGGGAGGGTGAGCAGTTCTTC. Residues: CASSPREGEQFF.

The rearrangement links TRBV30 to TRBJ1-5; no definite D call. Germline CDR1 is GTSNPN and CDR2 is SVGIG (reference sequence). V was trimmed by 3 bases and J by 3 bases, leaving 12 bases between them. This CDR3 is built from 14 residues. CDR3 sequence: CAWSGVELNQPQHF. The CDR3 DNA reads TGTGCCTGGAGCGGGGTGGAGCTCAATCAGCCCCAGCATTTT.

The genes are TRBV19 and TRBJ1-2; 9 bases fit TRBD1. Germline CDR1 is LNHDA and CDR2 is SQIVND (reference sequence). Unmatched junction bases numbered 12, after V lost 6 bases and J lost 4 bases. This CDR3 has 16 amino acids. The CDR3 sequence: CASRTPGQGFPYGYTF. The CDR3 region has the DNA TGTGCCAGTAGAACCCCCGGACAGGGGTTTCCCTATGGCTACACCTTC.

The CDR3 sequence is CASSLGRLAGGPGSTDTQYF. The CDR3 DNA sequence: TGCGCCAGCAGCTTGGGAAGACTAGCGGGGGGGCCAGGGAGCACAGATACGCAGTATTTT. The J gene is TRBJ2-3, the V gene TRBV5-1, with 14 bases fitting TRBD2. This CDR3 spans 20 amino acids. V trimming: 0 bases; J trimming: 0 bases; junction bases outside the gene matches: 9. Germline lookup yields CDR1 SGHRS and CDR2 YFSETQ. Complete variable domain (other parts from reference TRBV5-1 and TRBJ2-3): KAGVTQTPRYLIKTRGQQVTLSCSPISGHRSVSWYQQTPGQGLQFLFEYFSETQRNKGNFPGRFSGRQFSNSRSEMNVSTLELGDSALYLCASSLGRLAGGPGSTDTQYFGPGTRLTVL.

This clone came up once. The chain recombines TRBV18 with TRBJ2-5, with TRBD2 matching 12 bases. This CDR3 is 15 amino acids long. J gave up 2 bases and V 4 bases, and 2 bases lay outside the gene matches. Germline V gives CDR1 KGHSH, CDR2 LQKENI. The CDR3 bases are TGTGCCAGCTCACTCGGACTAGCGGGGCAAGAGACCCAGTACTTC. Translated, it gives CASSLGLAGQETQYF.

This sequence joins TRBV5-1 and TRBJ2-1; D is possibly TRBD1 (8 bases). Trimming took off 6 bases at V and 2 bases at J, with 15 bases between the two ends. Germline lookup yields CDR1 SGHRS and CDR2 YFSETQ. This CDR3 comprises 15 residues. The DNA for the CDR3 is TGCGCCAGCACCCAAACAGGGGGGGCCTACAATGAGCAGTTCTTC. Translated: CASTQTGGAYNEQFF.

V gene TRBV7-2 combines with J gene TRBJ2-7; 7 positions agree with TRBD2. The CDR3 spans 13 residues. The germline gives CDR1 SGHTA, CDR2 FQGNSA. Trimming cost V 4 bases and J 7 bases; bases outside gene matches: 7. Here the CDR3 DNA reads TGTGCCAGCAGCTCCAGGACTAGTTGGGAGCAGTACTTC. The encoded protein is CASSSRTSWEQYF. Using reference TRBV7-2 and TRBJ2-7 for the parts outside the CDR3, the full variable domain is GAGVSQSPSNKVTEKGKDVELRCDPISGHTALYWYRQSLGQGLEFLIYFQGNSAPDKSGLPSDRFSAERTGGSVSTLTIQRTQQEDSAVYLCASSSRTSWEQYFGPGTRLTVT.

This rearrangement joins TRBV28 to TRBJ1-5, with 10 positions matching TRBD1. The CDR3 extends over 14 amino acids. Germline CDR1 MDHEN, CDR2 SYDVKM. The V and J ends lost 5 bases and 9 bases, in that order; junction bases with no gene match: 7. The CDR3 loop reads CASSPGTGVGPQHF. DNA of the CDR3: TGTGCCAGCAGTCCCGGGACAGGGGTTGGGCCCCAGCATTTT. The entire variable domain, with the rest obtained from reference TRBV28 and TRBJ1-5, is as follows: DVKVTQSSRYLVKRTGEKVFLECVQDMDHENMFWYRQDPGLGLRLIYFSYDVKMKEKGDIPEGYSVSREKKERFSLILESASTNQTSMYLCASSPGTGVGPQHFGDGTRLSIL.

V and J are TRBV5-1 and TRBJ2-7; the match to TRBD1 covers 9 bases. V was pared by 4 bases and J by 5 bases, with 16 bases of the junction left unmatched. The CDR3 length is 17 residues. From germline, CDR1 is SGHRS and CDR2 YFSETQ. CDR3 nucleotides: TGCGCCAGCAGCCCAACAATACCGGGACAGGGTCTCCACGAGCAGTACTTC. This codes for CASSPTIPGQGLHEQYF.

The chain uses TRBV4-2 and TRBJ2-5; no firm D call. Trimming removed 3 bases at V and 0 bases at J, with 8 bases between. The CDR3 has 14 residues. From germline, CDR1 is LGHNA and CDR2 YNFKEQ. This CDR3 is CASSQESNQETQYF. In DNA, the CDR3 is TGTGCCAGCAGCCAGGAGTCGAACCAAGAGACCCAGTACTTC.

This sequence joins TRBV10-1 and TRBJ2-1; 9 nucleotides match TRBD1. The trim removed 5 bases at V and 7 bases at J, leaving 3 bases unmatched. The CDR3 is made up of 13 amino acids. Germline V lookup: CDR1 WNHNN, CDR2 SYGVQD (reference sequence). The CDR3 reads CASSSGTGNEQFF. In DNA form, the CDR3 reads TGCGCCAGCAGTTCCGGGACAGGGAATGAGCAGTTCTTC.

The chain uses TRBV28 and TRBJ2-1; 7 bases are shared with TRBD1. CDR1 and CDR2 (germline): MDHEN, SYDVKM. This CDR3 is built from 11 residues. The DNA of the CDR3 is TGTGCGACAGGGATGGGCGATGAGCAGTTCTTC. It yields the protein CATGMGDEQFF.

This clone appeared a single time. The rearrangement uses TRBV15 and TRBJ2-3; 12 nucleotides agree with TRBD1. The CDR3 is 16 amino acids. From germline, CDR1 is LNHNV and CDR2 YYDKDF (reference sequence). J gave up 8 bases and V 5 bases, and 11 bases lay outside the gene matches. The CDR3: CATSGRDRGHRVTQYF. DNA of the CDR3: TGTGCCACCAGCGGCCGGGACAGGGGGCATCGTGTTACGCAGTATTTT.

The chain recombines TRBV13 with TRBJ1-1; D possibly corresponds to TRBD1 (5 bases). This CDR3 region has 12 residues. The germline gives CDR1 PRHDT, CDR2 FYEKMQ (reference sequence). The V end lost 1 base, the J end lost 10 bases, and 10 bases lay between the germline ends. The CDR3, as DNA: TGTGCCAGCAGCTTAGTCCAGGGCGGAGCTTTCTTT. Residues: CASSLVQGGAFF.